Listed below are T cell receptor beta chains from one sample, sequenced in a study of graft-versus-host responses after intestinal transplantation. Clones were sequenced by immunoSEQ multiplex PCR, and TCRdb holds only the in-frame ones, with some missing. Among some 100,000 clones listed, around 93% were seen once. No antigen has been assigned to these receptors. The sample in question was unstimulated CD8+ T cells sorted from spleen or lymph node cells, obtained before transplant. The origin of the receptors is a human donor who was the organ donor for an intestinal transplant. CDR3s include the opening cysteine and the closing phenylalanine or tryptophan. A D gene is named only where the DNA matches it firmly. Clone size is not always given. Where it is, it says once, few, many or a class for expanded clones.

cdr3_aa: CASSNNEGQPQHF
cdr3_nt: TGCGCCAGCAGCAATAACGAGGGCCAGCCCCAGCATTTT
v_call: TRBV4-1
clone_size: .
j_call: TRBJ1-5
d_call: .

cdr3_aa: CASGISGSGDNEQFF
cdr3_nt: TGTGCCAGCGGTATTAGCGGGAGTGGTGACAATGAGCAGTTCTTC
v_call: TRBV2
clone_size: .
j_call: TRBJ2-1
d_call: TRBD2

cdr3_aa: CAWSRRAGYNEQFF
cdr3_nt: TGTGCCTGGAGCCGGAGGGCCGGCTACAATGAGCAGTTCTTC
v_call: TRBV30
clone_size: .
j_call: TRBJ2-1
d_call: .

cdr3_aa: CASSLTLNSGNTIYF
cdr3_nt: TGTGCCAGCAGCTTGACACTTAACTCTGGAAACACCATATATTTT
v_call: TRBV7-8
clone_size: .
j_call: TRBJ1-3
d_call: .

cdr3_aa: CASSLQLDRIMDEQYF
cdr3_nt: TGTGCCAGCAGTCTACAATTGGACAGGATTATGGACGAGCAGTACTTC
v_call: TRBV6-6
clone_size: .
j_call: TRBJ2-7
d_call: TRBD1

cdr3_aa: CASIHRGGDNEQFF
cdr3_nt: TGTGCCAGCATCCATCGGGGGGGGGATAATGAGCAGTTCTTC
v_call: TRBV6-5
clone_size: few
j_call: TRBJ2-1
d_call: TRBD2

cdr3_aa: CASSSPTETNTEAFF
cdr3_nt: TGCGCCAGCAGCTCCCCGACAGAGACGAACACTGAAGCTTTCTTT
v_call: TRBV5-1
clone_size: .
j_call: TRBJ1-1
d_call: .

cdr3_aa: CASSSVAERGVGELFF
cdr3_nt: TGTGCCAGCAGTTCCGTAGCGGAGAGGGGTGTCGGGGAGCTGTTTTTT
v_call: TRBV27
clone_size: .
j_call: TRBJ2-2
d_call: .

cdr3_aa: CASSPPGGNEQFF
cdr3_nt: TGTGCCAGCTCACCACCGGGAGGGAATGAGCAGTTCTTC
v_call: TRBV18
clone_size: once
j_call: TRBJ2-1
d_call: TRBD2

cdr3_aa: CASSEYGGSSQPQHF
cdr3_nt: TGTGCCAGCTCTGAGTACGGGGGGTCTTCGCAGCCCCAGCATTTT
v_call: TRBV27
clone_size: .
j_call: TRBJ1-5
d_call: .

cdr3_aa: CASSKVYGQVIYEQYF
cdr3_nt: TGTGCCAGCAGCAAAGTGTATGGGCAGGTGATCTACGAGCAGTACTTC
v_call: TRBV21-1
clone_size: .
j_call: TRBJ2-7
d_call: .

cdr3_aa: CASSDQWRQGLYEQYF
cdr3_nt: TGTGCCAGTAGCGACCAGTGGCGACAGGGACTCTACGAGCAGTACTTC
v_call: TRBV19
clone_size: .
j_call: TRBJ2-7
d_call: .

cdr3_aa: CASSTLGVLQFF
cdr3_nt: TGTGCCAGCAGCACCTTGGGAGTTTTGCAGTTCTTC
v_call: TRBV28
clone_size: .
j_call: TRBJ2-1
d_call: .

cdr3_aa: CASSIDILSYEQYF
cdr3_nt: TGTGCCAGTAGTATAGATATTCTCTCCTACGAGCAGTACTTC
v_call: TRBV19
clone_size: .
j_call: TRBJ2-7
d_call: .

cdr3_aa: CASSVGGKHGYTF
cdr3_nt: TGTGCCAGCAGCGTAGGAGGGAAGCATGGCTACACCTTC
v_call: TRBV9
clone_size: .
j_call: TRBJ1-2
d_call: .

cdr3_aa: CASSSRDKPYEQYF
cdr3_nt: TGTGCCAGCAGCTCCCGGGACAAACCCTACGAGCAGTACTTC
v_call: TRBV5-4
clone_size: .
j_call: TRBJ2-7
d_call: .

cdr3_aa: CASSYSKSRNTEAFF
cdr3_nt: TGTGCCAGCAGTTACTCGAAATCCAGGAACACTGAAGCTTTCTTT
v_call: TRBV6-5
clone_size: .
j_call: TRBJ1-1
d_call: .

cdr3_aa: CASREVFSYNEQFF
cdr3_nt: TGTGCCAGCAGAGAGGTCTTCTCCTACAATGAGCAGTTCTTC
v_call: TRBV28
clone_size: .
j_call: TRBJ2-1
d_call: .

cdr3_aa: CASIPTSGGTDTQYF
cdr3_nt: TGTGCCAGCATACCGACTAGCGGGGGAACAGATACGCAGTATTTT
v_call: TRBV2
clone_size: once
j_call: TRBJ2-3
d_call: TRBD2

cdr3_aa: CASSSRVQVDTEAFF
cdr3_nt: TGTGCCAGCAGCTCCCGGGTACAGGTTGACACTGAAGCTTTCTTT
v_call: TRBV13
clone_size: .
j_call: TRBJ1-1
d_call: .

cdr3_aa: CASSVLSGRYSYNEQFF
cdr3_nt: TGTGCCAGCAGCGTCTTGAGCGGTAGATACTCCTACAATGAGCAGTTCTTC
v_call: TRBV9
clone_size: .
j_call: TRBJ2-1
d_call: .

cdr3_aa: CASSHGTDLNTEAFF
cdr3_nt: TGTGCCAGCAGTCACGGGACAGACCTGAACACTGAAGCTTTCTTT
v_call: TRBV6-5
clone_size: few
j_call: TRBJ1-1
d_call: TRBD1

cdr3_aa: CASRAGVYEQYF
cdr3_nt: TGTGCCAGCAGGGCGGGAGTTTACGAGCAGTACTTC
v_call: TRBV28
clone_size: .
j_call: TRBJ2-7
d_call: TRBD2

cdr3_aa: CASSLVLAPYNEQFF
cdr3_nt: TGTGCCAGCAGCTTAGTCCTAGCGCCGTACAATGAGCAGTTCTTC
v_call: TRBV7-9
clone_size: .
j_call: TRBJ2-1
d_call: .

cdr3_aa: CASSYSNPPTAEAFF
cdr3_nt: TGTGCCAGCAGTTACTCTAACCCTCCGACAGCTGAAGCTTTCTTT
v_call: TRBV6-5
clone_size: .
j_call: TRBJ1-1
d_call: .

cdr3_aa: CASSFGQGQYF
cdr3_nt: TGCGCCAGCAGCTTCGGACAGGGTCAGTACTTC
v_call: TRBV5-1
clone_size: .
j_call: TRBJ2-7
d_call: TRBD1

cdr3_aa: CSVEDYLFEVHTEAFF
cdr3_nt: TGCAGCGTTGAAGATTATCTTTTTGAGGTCCACACTGAAGCTTTCTTT
v_call: TRBV29-1
clone_size: .
j_call: TRBJ1-1
d_call: .

cdr3_aa: CASSQAQGIDEAFF
cdr3_nt: TGCGCCAGCAGCCAAGCACAGGGAATTGATGAAGCTTTCTTT
v_call: TRBV4-1
clone_size: .
j_call: TRBJ1-1
d_call: .

cdr3_aa: CASSPGAVLYNEQFF
cdr3_nt: TGTGCCAGCAGCCCTGGCGCGGTCCTTTACAATGAGCAGTTCTTC
v_call: TRBV7-3
clone_size: once
j_call: TRBJ2-1
d_call: .

cdr3_aa: CASSSPRRVSGRGLREAFF
cdr3_nt: TGTGCCAGTAGTTCCCCAAGGCGGGTCAGCGGCAGGGGGCTTCGGGAAGCTTTCTTT
v_call: TRBV19
clone_size: .
j_call: TRBJ1-1
d_call: TRBD1

cdr3_aa: CASSHNQGENTEAFF
cdr3_nt: TGTGCCAGCTCGCATAACCAGGGGGAGAACACTGAAGCTTTCTTT
v_call: TRBV18
clone_size: .
j_call: TRBJ1-1
d_call: TRBD1

cdr3_aa: CASSGGTSGSSQETQYF
cdr3_nt: TGTGCCAGCAGCGGAGGAACTAGCGGGAGTTCCCAAGAGACCCAGTACTTC
v_call: TRBV7-3
clone_size: .
j_call: TRBJ2-5
d_call: TRBD2

cdr3_aa: CASSYSREQFF
cdr3_nt: TGTGCCAGCAGTTATTCTCGGGAGCAGTTCTTC
v_call: TRBV6-6
clone_size: .
j_call: TRBJ2-1
d_call: .

cdr3_aa: CASSTTSGGVSHTDTQYF
cdr3_nt: TGTGCCAGCAGCACCACTAGCGGGGGGGTATCCCACACAGATACGCAGTATTTT
v_call: TRBV9
clone_size: .
j_call: TRBJ2-3
d_call: TRBD2

cdr3_aa: CASSPGTGWYYSGNTIYF
cdr3_nt: TGTGCCAGCAGTCCCGGGACAGGGTGGTACTACTCTGGAAACACCATATATTTT
v_call: TRBV28
clone_size: .
j_call: TRBJ1-3
d_call: TRBD1

cdr3_aa: CASSVATTRTGLQQPQHF
cdr3_nt: TGTGCCAGCAGCGTAGCAACGACGAGGACAGGCCTCCAACAGCCCCAGCATTTT
v_call: TRBV9
clone_size: .
j_call: TRBJ1-5
d_call: TRBD1

cdr3_aa: CASNIDREIHEQFF
cdr3_nt: TGTGCCAGCAATATCGACAGGGAGATCCATGAGCAGTTCTTC
v_call: TRBV28
clone_size: .
j_call: TRBJ2-1
d_call: TRBD1

cdr3_aa: CASSELAGRHPNEQFF
cdr3_nt: TGCGCCAGCAGTGAATTAGCGGGGCGCCACCCCAATGAGCAGTTCTTC
v_call: TRBV10-1
clone_size: once
j_call: TRBJ2-1
d_call: TRBD2

cdr3_aa: CASSPTRLTRADTQYF
cdr3_nt: TGTGCCAGCAGCCCCACCCGGCTTACCCGGGCAGATACGCAGTATTTT
v_call: TRBV11-3
clone_size: .
j_call: TRBJ2-3
d_call: .

cdr3_aa: CASSLLGTGFFWGTEAFF
cdr3_nt: TGTGCCAGCAGTTTATTAGGGACAGGGTTCTTCTGGGGCACTGAAGCTTTCTTT
v_call: TRBV28
clone_size: .
j_call: TRBJ1-1
d_call: TRBD1

cdr3_aa: CASSGTSGTTYEQYF
cdr3_nt: TGTGCCAGCAGTGGGACTAGCGGGACAACCTACGAGCAGTACTTC
v_call: TRBV2
clone_size: .
j_call: TRBJ2-7
d_call: TRBD2

cdr3_aa: CASSWRTALNPETQYF
cdr3_nt: TGCGCCAGCAGCTGGCGGACAGCATTGAATCCGGAGACCCAGTACTTC
v_call: TRBV5-1
clone_size: .
j_call: TRBJ2-5
d_call: .

cdr3_aa: CASSFSQGQSTDTQYF
cdr3_nt: TGTGCCAGCAGCTTTAGCCAGGGGCAGAGCACAGATACGCAGTATTTT
v_call: TRBV7-9
clone_size: once
j_call: TRBJ2-3
d_call: .

cdr3_aa: CASSLGMGNTIYF
cdr3_nt: TGTGCCAGCAGCTTGGGCATGGGAAACACCATATATTTT
v_call: TRBV7-9
clone_size: once
j_call: TRBJ1-3
d_call: .

cdr3_aa: CASVLGGYGYTF
cdr3_nt: TGTGCCAGCGTCCTCGGGGGCTATGGCTACACCTTC
v_call: TRBV9
clone_size: once
j_call: TRBJ1-2
d_call: .

cdr3_aa: CASSLRIAGGPEETQYF
cdr3_nt: TGCGCCAGCAGCCTCAGAATAGCGGGAGGGCCGGAAGAGACCCAGTACTTC
v_call: TRBV4-1
clone_size: .
j_call: TRBJ2-5
d_call: TRBD2

cdr3_aa: CARSVRGGNTEAFF
cdr3_nt: TGTGCCAGAAGCGTACGAGGCGGGAACACTGAAGCTTTCTTT
v_call: TRBV5-3
clone_size: .
j_call: TRBJ1-1
d_call: .

cdr3_aa: CAWDTGVYGYTF
cdr3_nt: TGTGCCTGGGACACAGGGGTCTATGGCTACACCTTC
v_call: TRBV30
clone_size: few
j_call: TRBJ1-2
d_call: TRBD1

cdr3_aa: CATKDRDYEQYF
cdr3_nt: TGCGCCACTAAGGACAGAGATTACGAGCAGTACTTC
v_call: TRBV10-2
clone_size: .
j_call: TRBJ2-7
d_call: .

cdr3_aa: CASSYQAIDEQFF
cdr3_nt: TGTGCCAGCAGTTACCAAGCTATTGATGAGCAGTTCTTC
v_call: TRBV6-6
clone_size: .
j_call: TRBJ2-1
d_call: .

cdr3_aa: CASSVLGQPYEQYF
cdr3_nt: TGTGCCAGCAGTGTTTTAGGACAGCCCTACGAGCAGTACTTC
v_call: TRBV6-1
clone_size: .
j_call: TRBJ2-7
d_call: .

cdr3_aa: CASSPDTYGYTF
cdr3_nt: TGTGCCAGTAGTCCGGACACGTATGGCTACACCTTC
v_call: TRBV19
clone_size: .
j_call: TRBJ1-2
d_call: .

cdr3_aa: CASRSIAESSYNEQFF
cdr3_nt: TGTGCCAGCAGATCCATAGCGGAGAGCTCCTACAATGAGCAGTTCTTC
v_call: TRBV6-6
clone_size: .
j_call: TRBJ2-1
d_call: .

cdr3_aa: CASQQDRGVGQPQHF
cdr3_nt: TGTGCCAGCCAACAGGACAGGGGCGTAGGTCAGCCCCAGCATTTT
v_call: TRBV28
clone_size: .
j_call: TRBJ1-5
d_call: TRBD1

cdr3_aa: CASSDVATLEETQYF
cdr3_nt: TGCGCCAGCAGTGACGTGGCCACGTTGGAAGAGACCCAGTACTTC
v_call: TRBV10-2
clone_size: once
j_call: TRBJ2-5
d_call: .